These 15 T cell receptor beta chains share one sample of origin, sequenced in a study of OX40 agonist ivuxolimab in advanced cancers. Libraries were prepared through the immunoSEQ multiplex PCR assay. As stored in TCRdb, this immuneACCESS dataset retains in-frame rearrangements with V and J assigned. A fraction of the clones does not appear; measured against another copy, unresolved V genes explain less than half of the discrepancy, and the remainder lacks a known reason. This sample gives about 63,000 clones in total; approximately 91% of them show up just once. About 0.82% of the sample is taken by the ten largest. Sequencing used CD4+ or CD8+ T cells sorted from blood, obtained in a trial of the OX40 agonist ivuxolimab. The receptors stem from an adult with an advanced solid tumor such as melanoma, head and neck, liver or kidney cancer.

As for this clone: This sample includes further DNA sequences coding for the same CDR3. The J gene is TRBJ1-2, the V gene TRBV4-3; D possibly corresponds to TRBD1 (6 bases). Trimming took off 1 base at V and 3 bases at J, with 12 bases between the two ends. Germline V gene lookup returns CDR1 LGHNA and CDR2 YSLEER. The CDR3 has 15 residues. CDR3 bases: TGCGCCAGCAGCCAAGCCTTACAGGGTGACTATGGCTACACCTTC. Translating it yields CASSQALQGDYGYTF.

This clone occurred a few times. The chain couples TRBV6-5 to TRBJ2-6; 8 bases agree with TRBD1. CDR3 length: 14 residues. Germline assignment: CDR1 MNHEY and CDR2 SVGAGI. J gave up 3 bases and V 6 bases, and 1 base lay outside the gene matches. In DNA, the CDR3 is TGTGCCAGCAGCGGACAGGGTGGGGCCAACGTCCTGACTTTC. Its protein is CASSGQGGANVLTF.

This CDR3 is CASSITGHTDTQYF. CDR3 bases: TGTGCCAGTAGTATAACAGGTCACACAGATACGCAGTATTTT. V is TRBV19 and J is TRBJ2-3; a possible D gene is TRBD1 (5 bases). V dropped 2 bases and J dropped 2 bases, with 8 bases sitting between them. CDR3 length: 14 residues. Germline lookup yields CDR1 LNHDA and CDR2 SQIVND (reference sequence).

V and J are TRBV5-4 and TRBJ2-3; 8 nucleotides align to TRBD1. Trimming removed 4 bases from V and 5 bases from J; junction bases left unmatched: 3. The CDR3 contains 13 residues. The germline V gene has CDR1 SGHNT and CDR2 YYREEE (reference sequence). CDR3 amino acids: CASSPDREDTQYF. The CDR3, as DNA: TGTGCCAGCAGCCCGGACAGGGAAGATACGCAGTATTTT.

This clone was seen only once. The chain carries TRBV11-2 and TRBJ2-1; D call uncertain. Germline V gene lookup returns CDR1 SGHAT and CDR2 FQNNGV. V was pared by 5 bases and J by 0 bases, with 14 bases between. This CDR3 comprises 16 residues. CDR3 sequence reads: CASSILSPGSYNEQFF. CDR3 in DNA: TGTGCCAGCAGCATTCTAAGCCCGGGCTCCTACAATGAGCAGTTCTTC.

The V gene is TRBV6-6, the J gene TRBJ1-5, with 9 bases fitting TRBD1. Germline assignment: CDR1 MNHNY and CDR2 SVGAGI (reference sequence). The CDR3 runs to 13 residues. V shed 5 bases and J 7 bases; nucleotides not matched to a gene: 3. The chain's CDR3 is CASSPDRGQPQHF. The CDR3 DNA reads TGTGCCAGCAGTCCGGACAGGGGACAGCCCCAGCATTTT.

V and J are TRBV30 and TRBJ1-2, with no clear D. The CDR3 length is 12 residues. V lost 1 base and J 3 bases, leaving 6 bases between the germline ends. Germline V gene lookup returns CDR1 GTSNPN and CDR2 SVGIG (reference sequence). This CDR3 is CAWSGRDYGYTF. The CDR3 nucleotides read TGTGCCTGGAGTGGCAGAGACTATGGCTACACCTTC.

This chain connects TRBV29-1 to TRBJ2-5; tentatively, D is TRBD1 (5 bases). CDR1 SQVTM and CDR2 ANQGSEA come from the germline V gene. Trimming removed 4 bases at V and 4 bases at J, with 7 bases between. The CDR3 sequence is 11 residues long. The CDR3 sequence is CSVAGSETQYF. The CDR3 DNA reads TGCAGCGTTGCAGGGTCAGAGACCCAGTACTTC.

The chain employs TRBV27 and TRBJ2-3, with 10 bases that match TRBD1. V dropped 5 bases and J dropped 8; count of bases not matched to a gene: 13. The CDR3 loop spans 16 amino acids. CDR1 MNHEY and CDR2 SMNVEV come from the germline V gene (reference sequence). CDR3 nucleotides: TGTGCCAGCAGTAGAGGCTGGGACAGGGGTATAGGTACGCAGTATTTT. It encodes CASSRGWDRGIGTQYF.

This chain connects TRBV6-5 to TRBJ1-6; a possible D gene is TRBD1 (5 bases). The ends were cut back, 6 bases at V and 5 bases at J, with 8 bases in the middle. CDR3 length equals 13 residues. CDR1 is MNHEY, CDR2 SVGAGI, per germline. The CDR3: CASSRDHNSPLHF. CDR3 DNA sequence: TGTGCCAGCAGCAGGGACCATAATTCACCCCTCCACTTT.

This clone has just one count. CDR3 sequence (DNA): TGTGCCAGCAGTCGACAGGGGAGGGCGAACACTGAAGCTTTCTTT. Translation gives CASSRQGRANTEAFF. The chain has TRBV6-5 and TRBJ1-1; 8 positions agree with TRBD1. The CDR3 runs 15 residues. In germline, CDR1 is MNHEY, CDR2 SVGAGI. The V segment lost 5 bases and the J segment 1 base; nucleotides outside the gene matches: 6.

The chain is built from TRBV5-1 and TRBJ2-7; D may be TRBD2 (6 bases). Deletions cut 4 bases from V and 3 bases from J, with 11 bases between. This CDR3 has 13 residues. The germline V gene encodes CDR1 SGHRS and CDR2 YFSETQ. The DNA for the CDR3 is TGCGCCAGCAGCCCCGGGACTTTCTACGAGCAGTACTTC. Its protein product is CASSPGTFYEQYF.

The chain carries TRBV9 and TRBJ2-3, with D hard to call. Trimming took off 3 bases at V and 0 bases at J, with 11 bases between the two ends. The CDR3 runs to 15 residues. The V gene's germline CDR1 is SGDLS and CDR2 YYNGEE. The CDR3 here is CASSADWPSTDTQYF. The CDR3, as DNA: TGTGCCAGCAGCGCCGACTGGCCTAGCACAGATACGCAGTATTTT.

This clone was observed a few times. The J gene is TRBJ2-5, the V gene TRBV7-2, with D perhaps matching TRBD2 (7 bases). This CDR3 contains 16 residues. The V end was cut by 4 bases, the J end by 5 bases, with 20 bases between. Germline V gene data show CDR1 as SGHTA and CDR2 as FQGNSA. CDR3 in amino acids: CASSSKGRGYGETQYF. The DNA of the CDR3 is TGTGCCAGCAGCTCCAAAGGGAGGGGGTACGGGGAGACCCAGTACTTC.

The V gene is TRBV11-3, the J gene TRBJ2-5, with a possible D match to TRBD1 (6 bases). Judging by the DNA end, TRBJ2-7 fits better; the J call may be wrong. The CDR3 runs to 17 residues. CDR1 is SGHNT, CDR2 YENEEA, per germline. The CDR3 loop reads CASSFHGQTPLPYEQYF. In DNA, the CDR3 is TGTGCCAGCAGCTTCCACGGACAGACCCCGCTACCCTACGAGCAGTACTTC.